The 8 T cell receptor beta chains below were found in one sample sequenced in a study of OX40 agonist ivuxolimab in advanced cancers. Libraries were prepared by immunoSEQ multiplex PCR; TCRdb keeps only in-frame clonotypes and omits some of them. Altogether tens of thousands of clones are present, over 75% being singletons, with the ten largest covering 15% to 20%. The sequences come from CD4+ or CD8+ T cells sorted from blood, collected in a trial of the OX40 agonist ivuxolimab. These receptors were collected from an adult with an advanced solid tumor such as melanoma, head and neck, liver or kidney cancer.

This chain links TRBV4-3 with TRBJ2-7; D may be TRBD2 (6 bases). The CDR3 spans 15 residues. Trimming removed 4 bases at V and 7 bases at J, with 20 bases between. Germline V gene lookup returns CDR1 LGHNA and CDR2 YSLEER. CDR3 protein: CASSPFGGWSGEQYF. Here the CDR3 DNA reads TGCGCCAGCAGCCCGTTCGGGGGATGGTCGGGGGAGCAGTACTTC.

The chain is built from TRBV6-6 and TRBJ1-1; 8 bases align to TRBD1. The germline CDR1 and CDR2 sequences are MNHNY and SVGAGI (reference sequence). The length of the CDR3 is 13 residues. V was clipped by 6 bases and J by 3 bases; unmatched bases: 3. The CDR3 here is CASRSTGDTEAFF. CDR3 in DNA: TGTGCCAGCAGGTCGACAGGGGACACTGAAGCTTTCTTT.

In this sample, this clone turned up many times. The chain combines TRBV27 with TRBJ2-1; perhaps TRBD2 as D (6 bases). Germline CDR1 and CDR2: MNHEY and SMNVEV (reference sequence). The CDR3 is made up of 14 amino acids. The ends were cut back, 9 bases at V and 0 bases at J, with 12 bases in the middle. CDR3 protein: CASARGSSYNEQFF. CDR3 bases: TGTGCCAGTGCCCGGGGGAGCTCCTACAATGAGCAGTTCTTC.

CDR3 coding DNA: TGCGCCAGCAGCCAAGGGGACAGGGGGTCAGATACGCAGTATTTT. It is translated as CASSQGDRGSDTQYF. The rearrangement joins TRBV4-1 to TRBJ2-3, with TRBD1 matching over 11 bases. With V trimmed by 1 base and J by 4 bases, 1 base remained unmatched. Germline lookup yields CDR1 MGHRA and CDR2 YSYEKL. The CDR3 runs 15 residues.

This clone was recorded once. The rearrangement joins TRBV9 to TRBJ2-1; D is unresolved. CDR3 length equals 14 residues. The V end lost 4 bases, the J end lost 1 base, and 9 bases lay between the germline ends. Per germline, CDR1 SGDLS and CDR2 YYNGEE. CDR3 DNA: TGTGCCAGCAGCCCACGGTATTCCTACAATGAGCAGTTCTTC. This codes for CASSPRYSYNEQFF. Using reference TRBV9 and TRBJ2-1 for the parts outside the CDR3, the full variable domain is DSGVTQTPKHLITATGQRVTLRCSPRSGDLSVYWYQQSLDQGLQFLIQYYNGEERAKGNILERFSAQQFPDLHSELNLSSLELGDSALYFCASSPRYSYNEQFFGPGTRLTVL.

The chain links TRBV29-1 to TRBJ1-3; D not certain. Germline V gene sequence: CDR1 SQVTM, CDR2 ANQGSEA. The V end was cut by 1 base, the J end by 0 bases, with 4 bases between. This CDR3 has 13 residues. For the CDR3, the DNA is TGCAGCGTTGAAGGGTTCTCTGGAAACACCATATATTTT. The encoded protein is CSVEGFSGNTIYF.

This sequence joins TRBV11-1 and TRBJ2-7, with D uncertain. V gave up 5 bases and J gave up 6 bases, with 14 bases separating them. This CDR3 comprises 13 residues. The germline CDR1 and CDR2 sequences are SGHAT and FQDESV (reference sequence). CDR3 DNA: TGTGCCAGCAGCCATAGAGACCCATCCGAGCAGTACTTC. Protein: CASSHRDPSEQYF.

This rearrangement joins TRBV9 to TRBJ2-1, with no clear D. Germline CDR1 SGDLS, CDR2 YYNGEE. The germline V and J ends were trimmed by 4 bases and 5 bases, with 13 bases remaining between them. The CDR3 is 14 residues long. CDR3 in amino acids: CASSTEITHNEQFF. The DNA of the CDR3 is TGTGCCAGCAGCACGGAGATAACCCACAATGAGCAGTTCTTC.